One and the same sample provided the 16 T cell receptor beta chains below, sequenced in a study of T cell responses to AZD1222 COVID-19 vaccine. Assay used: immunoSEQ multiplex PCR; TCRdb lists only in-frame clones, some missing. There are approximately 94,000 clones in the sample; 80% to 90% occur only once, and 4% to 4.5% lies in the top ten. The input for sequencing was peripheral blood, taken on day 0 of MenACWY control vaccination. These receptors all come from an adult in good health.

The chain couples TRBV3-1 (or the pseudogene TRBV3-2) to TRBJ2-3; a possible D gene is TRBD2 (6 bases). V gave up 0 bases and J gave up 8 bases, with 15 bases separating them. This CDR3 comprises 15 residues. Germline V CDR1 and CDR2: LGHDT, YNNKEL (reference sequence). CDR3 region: CASSQDGLIGPTQYF. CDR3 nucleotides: TGTGCCAGCAGCCAAGATGGACTAATCGGCCCTACGCAGTATTTT.

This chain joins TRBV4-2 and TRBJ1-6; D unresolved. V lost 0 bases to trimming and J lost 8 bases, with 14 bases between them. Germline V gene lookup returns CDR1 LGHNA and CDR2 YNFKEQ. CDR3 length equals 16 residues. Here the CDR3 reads CASSQDGGGNHSPLHF. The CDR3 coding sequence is TGTGCCAGCAGCCAAGATGGAGGCGGGAACCATTCACCCCTCCACTTT.

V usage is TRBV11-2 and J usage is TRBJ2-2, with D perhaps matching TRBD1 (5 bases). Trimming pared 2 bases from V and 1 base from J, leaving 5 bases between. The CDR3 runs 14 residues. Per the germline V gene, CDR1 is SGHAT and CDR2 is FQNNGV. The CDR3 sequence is CASSLQGNTGELFF. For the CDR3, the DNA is TGTGCCAGCAGCTTACAGGGGAACACCGGGGAGCTGTTTTTT.

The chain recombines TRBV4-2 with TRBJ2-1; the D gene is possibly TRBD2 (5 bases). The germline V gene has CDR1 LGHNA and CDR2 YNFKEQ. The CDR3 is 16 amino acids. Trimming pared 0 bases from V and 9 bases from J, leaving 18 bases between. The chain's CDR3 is CASSQEASPTFGEQFF. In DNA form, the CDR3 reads TGTGCCAGCAGCCAAGAGGCTAGCCCCACATTTGGTGAGCAGTTCTTC.

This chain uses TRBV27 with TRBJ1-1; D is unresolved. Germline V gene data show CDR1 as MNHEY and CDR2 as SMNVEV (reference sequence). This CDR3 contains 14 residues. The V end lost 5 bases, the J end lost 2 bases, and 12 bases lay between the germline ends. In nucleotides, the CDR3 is TGTGCCAGCAGTCGGAGCGGGTTTAACACTGAAGCTTTCTTT. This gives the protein CASSRSGFNTEAFF.

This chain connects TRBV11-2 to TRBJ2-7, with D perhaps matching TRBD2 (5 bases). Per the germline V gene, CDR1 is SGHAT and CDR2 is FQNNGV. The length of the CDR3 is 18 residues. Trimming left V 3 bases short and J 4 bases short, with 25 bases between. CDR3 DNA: TGTGCCAGCAGCTTCCCGAAGGGCGACTACTTTCCTTTATACGAGCAGTACTTC. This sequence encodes CASSFPKGDYFPLYEQYF.

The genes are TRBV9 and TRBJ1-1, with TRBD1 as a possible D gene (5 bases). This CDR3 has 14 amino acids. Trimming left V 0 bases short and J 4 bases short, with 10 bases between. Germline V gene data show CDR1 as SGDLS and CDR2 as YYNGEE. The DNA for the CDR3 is TGTGCCAGCAGCGTAGTAGGGGAGCCCACTGAAGCTTTCTTT. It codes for CASSVVGEPTEAFF. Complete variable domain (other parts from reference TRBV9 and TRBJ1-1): DSGVTQTPKHLITATGQRVTLRCSPRSGDLSVYWYQQSLDQGLQFLIQYYNGEERAKGNILERFSAQQFPDLHSELNLSSLELGDSALYFCASSVVGEPTEAFFGQGTRLTVV.

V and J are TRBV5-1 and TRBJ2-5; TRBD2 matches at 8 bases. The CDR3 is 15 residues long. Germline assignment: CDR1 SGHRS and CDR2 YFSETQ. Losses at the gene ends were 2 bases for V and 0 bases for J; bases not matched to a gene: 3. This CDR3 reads CASSFLAGNQETQYF. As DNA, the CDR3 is TGCGCCAGCAGCTTCTTAGCGGGGAACCAAGAGACCCAGTACTTC.

The CDR3 DNA reads TGTGCCAGCACCCGACCGGCGGGTGATGAAAAACTGTTTTTT. This translates into CASTRPAGDEKLFF. V gene TRBV28 combines with J gene TRBJ1-4, with unresolved D. Germline-derived CDR1 and CDR2 are MDHEN and SYDVKM. The CDR3 runs 14 residues. V lost 7 bases to trimming and J lost 6 bases, with 15 bases between them.

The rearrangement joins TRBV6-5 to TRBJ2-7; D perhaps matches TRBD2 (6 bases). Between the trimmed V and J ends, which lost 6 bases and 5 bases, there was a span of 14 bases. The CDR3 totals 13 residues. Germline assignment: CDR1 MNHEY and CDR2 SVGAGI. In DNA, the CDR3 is TGTGCCAGCAGCGAGCAGGGAGGCCACGAGCAGTACTTC. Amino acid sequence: CASSEQGGHEQYF.

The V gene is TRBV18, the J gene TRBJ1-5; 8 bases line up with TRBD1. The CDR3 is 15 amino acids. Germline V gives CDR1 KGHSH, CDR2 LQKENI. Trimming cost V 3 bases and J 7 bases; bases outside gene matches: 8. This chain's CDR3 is CASSPGQGKWQPQHF. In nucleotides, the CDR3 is TGTGCCAGCTCACCTGGACAGGGCAAGTGGCAGCCCCAGCATTTT.

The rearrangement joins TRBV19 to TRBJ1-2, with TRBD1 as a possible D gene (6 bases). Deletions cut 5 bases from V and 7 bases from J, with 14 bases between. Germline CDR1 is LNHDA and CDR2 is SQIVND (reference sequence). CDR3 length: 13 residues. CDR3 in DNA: TGTGCCAGTAGTCTTACAGGGTCGGGTGGCTACACCTTC. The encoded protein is CASSLTGSGGYTF.

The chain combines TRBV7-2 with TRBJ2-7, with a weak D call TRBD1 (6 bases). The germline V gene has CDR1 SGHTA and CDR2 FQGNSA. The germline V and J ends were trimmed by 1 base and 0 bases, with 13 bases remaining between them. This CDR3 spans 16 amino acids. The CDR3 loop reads CASSLGQVVSSYEQYF. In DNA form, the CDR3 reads TGTGCCAGCAGCTTAGGACAGGTCGTAAGCTCCTACGAGCAGTACTTC.

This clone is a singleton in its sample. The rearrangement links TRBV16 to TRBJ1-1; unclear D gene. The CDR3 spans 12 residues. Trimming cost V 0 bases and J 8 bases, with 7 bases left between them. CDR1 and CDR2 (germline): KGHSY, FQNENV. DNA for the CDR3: TGTGCCAGCAGCCAATCGGACCCAGAAGCTTTCTTT. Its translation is CASSQSDPEAFF.

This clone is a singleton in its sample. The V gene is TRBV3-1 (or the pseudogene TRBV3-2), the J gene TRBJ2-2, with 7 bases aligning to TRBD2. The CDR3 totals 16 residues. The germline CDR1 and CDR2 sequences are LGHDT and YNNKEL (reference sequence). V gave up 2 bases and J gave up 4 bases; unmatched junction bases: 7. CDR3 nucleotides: TGTGCCAGCAGCCAATGGGGCGGGGGAGGCACCGGGGAGCTGTTTTTT. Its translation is CASSQWGGGGTGELFF.

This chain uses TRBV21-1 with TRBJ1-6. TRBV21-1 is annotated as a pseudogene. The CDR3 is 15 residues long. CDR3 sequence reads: CASSLLGSYNSPLHF. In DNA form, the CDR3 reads TGTGCCAGCAGCTTACTGGGCTCCTATAATTCACCCCTCCACTTT.